The 3 T cell receptor beta chains reported below all come from one sample, sequenced in a study of response to subunit inactivated influenza vaccine. TCRdb itself ran the RT-PCR reads through MiXCR, one entry per CDR3 protein. This repertoire shows hundreds of thousands of distinct CDR3 sequences, about 11% found once; its top ten account for 11%. This same sample was also part of a study on T cells expressing NK-cell markers. Per that study: TCR beta cDNA was generated via 5'RACE template switching incorporating UMIs.

The specimen was PBMCs from blood, collected on the day of vaccination. The receptors shown here come from a man aged 50-60 years who received an inactivated influenza vaccine.

This clonotype has a single count. The rearrangement uses TRBV7-2 and TRBJ2-5; 9 bases agree with TRBD2. The CDR3 sequence is 14 residues long. Germline lookup yields CDR1 SGHTA and CDR2 FQGNSA. The V gene end was trimmed by 11 bases and the J gene end by 7 bases; junction bases not matched to a gene: 14. For the CDR3, the DNA is TGTGCCTCAACCTCGCGGGGGGGCCATGGGACCCAGTACTTC. Translation gives CASTSRGGHGTQYF. The whole variable domain, remainder taken from reference TRBV7-2 and TRBJ2-5, is GAGVSQSPSNKVTEKGKDVELRCDPISGHTALYWYRQSLGQGLEFLIYFQGNSAPDKSGLPSDRFSAERTGGSVSTLTIQRTQQEDSAVYLCASTSRGGHGTQYFGPGTRLLVL.

This clonotype was seen many times. This chain uses TRBV20-1 with TRBJ2-1; D ambiguous. Germline V lookup: CDR1 DFQATT, CDR2 SNEGSKA (reference sequence). The CDR3 is 13 residues long. The V end was cut by 5 bases, the J end by 6 bases, with 14 bases between. CDR3 sequence: CSAPRLVGNEQFF. The CDR3 region has the DNA TGCAGTGCTCCACGATTAGTAGGCAATGAGCAGTTCTTC.

The chain combines TRBV10-2 with TRBJ2-7; maybe TRBD2 (5 bases). The germline V gene has CDR1 WSHSY and CDR2 SAAADI. V lost 2 bases and J 1 base, leaving 15 bases between the germline ends. The CDR3 runs to 16 residues. The chain's CDR3 is CASSEALLVPSYEQYF. Here the CDR3 DNA reads TGCGCCAGCAGTGAGGCCTTACTAGTACCTTCCTACGAGCAGTACTTC.